Below are 14 T cell receptor beta chains sequenced from a single sample in a study of identical twins. TCRdb called the 5' RACE reads again in MiXCR, with one record for every CDR3 protein. Among some 1,700,000 distinct CDR3 sequences listed, roughly a third were seen once. The sequenced sample consisted of cord blood. These receptors were obtained from a newborn girl in good health.

The V gene is TRBV4-2, the J gene TRBJ1-6; D call uncertain. The CDR3 spans 14 residues. CDR1 and CDR2 (germline): LGHNA, YNFKEQ. V was shortened by 0 bases and J by 7 bases, with 7 bases between the two germline ends. The CDR3 DNA reads TGTGCCAGCAGCCAAGATATCCCAAATTCACCCCTCCACTTT. Its protein product is CASSQDIPNSPLHF.

This clonotype was counted only a few times. This sequence joins TRBV18 and TRBJ1-1; tentative D call: TRBD1 (5 bases). V was shortened by 0 bases and J by 1 base, with 9 bases between the two germline ends. Germline V gene data show CDR1 as KGHSH and CDR2 as LQKENI. The CDR3 runs to 15 residues. CDR3 nucleotides: TGTGCCAGCTCACCACCCGGGGGGAGGAACACTGAAGCTTTCTTT. Protein sequence: CASSPPGGRNTEAFF.

This clonotype was seen a handful of times. At one of its ends the junction is not consistent with the germline gene, which may arise from a read error. The chain carries TRBV15 and TRBJ2-5, with TRBD1 as a possible D gene (6 bases). The CDR3 has 14 amino acids. Germline CDR1 LNHNV, CDR2 YYDKDF (reference sequence). The CDR3, as DNA: TGTGCCACCAGAGGGTGGGGGCCGTCGGAGACCCGGTACTTC. Translation gives CATRGWGPSETRYF.

The chain combines TRBV10-3 with TRBJ2-2, with 11 bases identical to TRBD2. Germline lookup yields CDR1 ENHRY and CDR2 SYGVKD. The CDR3 has 18 amino acids. The V and J ends lost 4 bases and 0 bases, in that order; junction bases with no gene match: 7. The CDR3 DNA follows: TGTGCCATCAGTGTGGCTAGCGGGAGGCCCCCGAACACCGGGGAGCTGTTTTTT. Translated, it gives CAISVASGRPPNTGELFF.

This clonotype appeared many times. J is TRBJ2-5 and V is TRBV4-2; TRBD2 agrees at 8 bases. The CDR3 has 14 residues. Losses at the gene ends were 1 base for V and 4 bases for J; bases not matched to a gene: 2. Germline CDR1 LGHNA, CDR2 YNFKEQ. CDR3 in amino acids: CASSQVLAGETQYF. The CDR3 nucleotides are TGTGCCAGCAGCCAAGTTCTAGCGGGAGAGACCCAGTACTTC.

This chain uses TRBV9 with TRBJ1-2, with D tentatively TRBD1 (5 bases). The CDR3 totals 17 residues. CDR1 SGDLS and CDR2 YYNGEE come from the germline V gene. V was clipped by 0 bases and J by 1 base, with 16 bases between them. CDR3 amino acids: CASSVGGGASINYGYTF. The CDR3 DNA follows: TGTGCCAGCAGCGTAGGTGGAGGGGCCTCTATTAACTATGGCTACACCTTC. Complete variable domain (other parts from reference TRBV9 and TRBJ1-2): DSGVTQTPKHLITATGQRVTLRCSPRSGDLSVYWYQQSLDQGLQFLIQYYNGEERAKGNILERFSAQQFPDLHSELNLSSLELGDSALYFCASSVGGGASINYGYTFGSGTRLTVV.

This clonotype has a single count. The chain links TRBV3-1 to TRBJ2-3, with 12 bases identical to TRBD2. Germline V lookup: CDR1 LGHDT, CDR2 YNNKEL (reference sequence). Trimming removed 0 bases from V and 5 bases from J; junction bases left unmatched: 9. The CDR3 runs 18 residues. The CDR3 DNA reads TGTGCCAGCAGCCAAGAAGCTAGCGGGGGGGCCGGTGTAGATACGCAGTATTTT. Amino acids: CASSQEASGGAGVDTQYF.

The chain combines TRBV5-1 with TRBJ2-5; 11 positions match TRBD2. V was pared by 7 bases and J by 2 bases, with 7 bases of the junction left unmatched. Germline V lookup: CDR1 SGHRS, CDR2 YFSETQ. The CDR3 spans 15 residues. CDR3 sequence reads: CASCPSGRLQETQYF. In nucleotides, the CDR3 is TGCGCCAGCTGCCCTAGCGGGAGGCTACAAGAGACCCAGTACTTC. The whole variable domain, remainder taken from reference TRBV5-1 and TRBJ2-5, is KAGVTQTPRYLIKTRGQQVTLSCSPISGHRSVSWYQQTPGQGLQFLFEYFSETQRNKGNFPGRFSGRQFSNSRSEMNVSTLELGDSALYLCASCPSGRLQETQYFGPGTRLLVL.

This clonotype was picked up a small number of times. The chain has TRBV20-1 and TRBJ2-3; 8 bases map to TRBD2. This CDR3 spans 14 amino acids. The germline V gene encodes CDR1 DFQATT and CDR2 SNEGSKA (reference sequence). J lost 3 bases, V lost 4 bases, and 6 bases had no gene match. Here the CDR3 reads CSATPVAGTDTQYF. The DNA of the CDR3 is TGCAGTGCTACGCCCGTAGCGGGAACAGATACGCAGTATTTT.

This clonotype was counted many times. J is TRBJ1-2 and V is TRBV6-1; TRBD1 aligns across 8 bases. The trim removed 6 bases at V and 3 bases at J, leaving 12 bases unmatched. Germline assignment: CDR1 MNHNS and CDR2 SASEGT. The CDR3 is made up of 16 amino acids. The CDR3 region is CASSSPLGQGYYGYTF. The DNA of the CDR3 is TGTGCCAGCAGCTCGCCGCTTGGACAGGGCTACTATGGCTACACCTTC.

The V and J genes are TRBV28 and TRBJ2-3, with D perhaps matching TRBD2 (6 bases). V was pared by 6 bases and J by 5 bases, with 18 bases between. This CDR3 comprises 15 residues. Germline assignment: CDR1 MDHEN and CDR2 SYDVKM. The CDR3 reads CASSGGGPTEDTQYF. CDR3 sequence (DNA): TGTGCCAGCAGCGGAGGAGGGCCGACGGAAGATACGCAGTATTTT.

CDR3 DNA: TGCAGTGCTGCCCCCCGACTAGGGCGGTGGAATGAGCAGTTCTTC. The encoded protein is CSAAPRLGRWNEQFF. The chain carries TRBV20-1 and TRBJ2-1; tentatively, D is TRBD2 (6 bases). V was pared by 5 bases and J by 7 bases, with 21 bases between. The germline V gene has CDR1 DFQATT and CDR2 SNEGSKA (reference sequence). This CDR3 spans 15 amino acids.

Of note for this clonotype: At one end, the junction sequence differs from germline, possibly due to a read error. V is TRBV5-1 and J is TRBJ2-1; 8 nucleotides agree with TRBD2. CDR1 SGHRS and CDR2 YFSETQ come from the germline V gene. The CDR3 covers 16 residues. The DNA for the CDR3 is TGCGCCAGCAGCTGGGCTAGCGGGCACGCCTACAATGAGCAGTTATTC. It is translated as CASSWASGHAYNEQLF. Complete variable domain (other parts from reference TRBV5-1 and TRBJ2-1): KAGVTQTPRYLIKTRGQQVTLSCSPISGHRSVSWYQQTPGQGLQFLFEYFSETQRNKGNFPGRFSGRQFSNSRSEMNVSTLELGDSALYLCASSWASGHAYNEQLFGPGTRLTVL.

The chain uses TRBV12-3 or TRBV12-4 and TRBJ2-1, with D maybe TRBD1 (5 bases). Trimming shortened V by 5 bases and J by 4 bases, and 18 bases separated the two germline ends. The CDR3 spans 16 residues. The CDR3 sequence: CASSTLPQGRYNEQFF. CDR3 nucleotide sequence: TGTGCCAGCAGTACTCTTCCGCAGGGCCGGTACAATGAGCAGTTCTTC.